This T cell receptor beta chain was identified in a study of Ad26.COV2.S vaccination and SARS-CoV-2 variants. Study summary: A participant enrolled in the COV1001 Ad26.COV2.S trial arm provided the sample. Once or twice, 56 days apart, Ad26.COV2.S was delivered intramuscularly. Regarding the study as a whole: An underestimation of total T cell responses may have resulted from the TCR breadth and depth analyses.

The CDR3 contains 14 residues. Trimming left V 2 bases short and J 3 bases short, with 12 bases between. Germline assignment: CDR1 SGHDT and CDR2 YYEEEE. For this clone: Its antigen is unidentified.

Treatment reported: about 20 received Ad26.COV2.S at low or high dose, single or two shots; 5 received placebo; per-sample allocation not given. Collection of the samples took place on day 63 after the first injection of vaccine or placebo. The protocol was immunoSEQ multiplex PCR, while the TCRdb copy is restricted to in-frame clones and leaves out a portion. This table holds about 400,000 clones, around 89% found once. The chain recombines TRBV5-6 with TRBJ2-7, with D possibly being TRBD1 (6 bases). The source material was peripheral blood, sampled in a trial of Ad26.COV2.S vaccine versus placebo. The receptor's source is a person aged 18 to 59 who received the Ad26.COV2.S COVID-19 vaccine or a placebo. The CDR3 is CASSLWDTNYEQYF. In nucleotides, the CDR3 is TGTGCCAGCAGCTTATGGGACACAAACTACGAGCAGTACTTC.